This passage covers 9 T cell receptor beta chains from one sample sequenced in a study of patients with pleural tuberculosis. Via MiXCR, TCRdb re-called the reads, giving one row per CDR3 protein. The sample carries 45,000 to 60,000 distinct CDR3 sequences, about 7.9% recorded once. Receptors originate from a human donor with pleural tuberculosis.

This clonotype was observed at least ten times. The chain uses TRBV11-2 and TRBJ2-1, with 9 positions matching TRBD2. Losses at the gene ends were 2 bases for V and 7 bases for J; bases not matched to a gene: 9. This CDR3 has 16 residues. Germline V CDR1 and CDR2: SGHAT, FQNNGV. DNA of the CDR3: TGTGCCAGCAGCTTAAATCCGGCGGGAGGGCCGAATGAGCAGTTCTTC. Protein: CASSLNPAGGPNEQFF.

This clonotype was picked up many times. The V call is TRBV20-1, the J call TRBJ1-1, with unresolved D. The CDR3 consists of 14 residues. The germline V gene encodes CDR1 DFQATT and CDR2 SNEGSKA (reference sequence). V was pared by 0 bases and J by 6 bases, with 14 bases between. This CDR3 is CSARDFNFLAEAFF. CDR3 coding DNA: TGCAGTGCTAGAGATTTTAATTTTCTTGCTGAAGCTTTCTTT.

A note on this clonotype: A read error is possible here, since a much larger clone lies one base away. This chain joins TRBV20-1 and TRBJ2-7, with unresolved D. V was clipped by 1 base and J by 2 bases, with 9 bases between them. This CDR3 region has 13 residues. Germline loops: CDR1 DFQATT, CDR2 SNEGSKA (reference sequence). CDR3 coding DNA: TGCAGTGCTAGAGGTATAGGGCCCTACGAGCAGTACTTC. It encodes CSARGIGPYEQYF.

This clonotype was seen many times. V is TRBV12-3 or TRBV12-4 and J is TRBJ2-1, with TRBD1 matching 9 bases. The CDR3 is 16 amino acids. The J segment lost 7 bases and the V segment lost 5 bases, leaving 12 bases of the junction unmatched. The CDR3 DNA is TGTGCCAGCAGTACCCTCGGACAGGGGTCTGGTAATGAGCAGTTCTTC. It encodes CASSTLGQGSGNEQFF.

This clonotype was counted only a few times. The chain links TRBV12-3 or TRBV12-4 to TRBJ1-2; 7 bases map to TRBD1. There are 14 residues in the CDR3. V gave up 5 bases and J gave up 4 bases; unmatched junction bases: 7. The CDR3 spells CASSRQGVGYGYTF. CDR3 sequence (DNA): TGTGCCAGCAGTCGACAGGGAGTCGGCTATGGCTACACCTTC.

Many counts were recorded for this clonotype. This sequence joins TRBV15 and TRBJ1-5; D is ambiguous. Trimming pared 3 bases from V and 0 bases from J, leaving 6 bases between. Per the germline V gene, CDR1 is LNHNV and CDR2 is YYDKDF (reference sequence). The CDR3 has 14 amino acids. The CDR3 nucleotides are TGTGCCACCAGCAGGACGGATAGCAATCAGCCCCAGCATTTT. Translating gives CATSRTDSNQPQHF. Full variable domain (rest looked up from reference TRBV15 and TRBJ1-5): DAMVIQNPRYQVTQFGKPVTLSCSQTLNHNVMYWYQQKSSQAPKLLFHYYDKDFNNEADTPDNFQSRRPNTSFCFLDIRSPGLGDTAMYLCATSRTDSNQPQHFGDGTRLSIL.

At least ten counts were recorded for this clonotype. V is TRBV2 and J is TRBJ1-2; no firm D call. This CDR3 region has 15 residues. V was shortened by 9 bases and J by 4 bases, with 21 bases between the two germline ends. Germline assignment: CDR1 SNHLY and CDR2 FYNNEI. CDR3 amino acids: CARPLTQEKGYGYTF. In nucleotides, the CDR3 is TGTGCCAGGCCACTGACGCAGGAGAAAGGCTATGGCTACACCTTC.

The chain employs TRBV30 and TRBJ2-7; D is possibly TRBD1 (5 bases). The CDR3 contains 12 residues. From germline, CDR1 is GTSNPN and CDR2 SVGIG (reference sequence). Deletions cut 3 bases from V and 2 bases from J, with 8 bases between. In nucleotides, the CDR3 is TGTGCCTGGAGCACAGGTACCTACGAGCAGTACTTC. This gives the protein CAWSTGTYEQYF.

Many counts were recorded for this clonotype. The V gene is TRBV3-1, the J gene TRBJ2-7, with 12 bases identical to TRBD2. The CDR3 has 15 residues. J was trimmed by 5 bases and V by 4 bases; bases with no gene match: 6. The germline V gene encodes CDR1 LGHDT and CDR2 YNNKEL (reference sequence). CDR3 DNA sequence: TGTGCCAGCAGCCCCCTAGCGGGAGGGCCTAACGAGCAGTACTTC. This gives the protein CASSPLAGGPNEQYF.